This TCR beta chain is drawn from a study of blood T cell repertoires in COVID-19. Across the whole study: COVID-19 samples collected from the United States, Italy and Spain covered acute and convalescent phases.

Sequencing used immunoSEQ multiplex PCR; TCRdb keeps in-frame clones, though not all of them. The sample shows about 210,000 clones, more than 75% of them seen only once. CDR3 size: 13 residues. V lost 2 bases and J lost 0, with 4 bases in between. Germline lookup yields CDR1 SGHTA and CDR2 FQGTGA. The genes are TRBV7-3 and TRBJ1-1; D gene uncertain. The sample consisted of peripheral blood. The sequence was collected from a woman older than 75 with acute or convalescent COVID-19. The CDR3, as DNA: TGTGCCAGCAGCTTATATATGAACACTGAAGCTTTCTTT. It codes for CASSLYMNTEAFF.